The clone carrying this TCR beta chain was observed a handful of times. TCRdb keeps only in-frame clones here, not all; method: immunoSEQ multiplex PCR. The sample consists of 60,000 or so clones, approximately 80% of them appearing once. The CDR3 totals 15 residues. The ends lost 6 bases at V and 6 bases at J; junction bases unmatched: 9. Germline-derived CDR1 and CDR2 are ENHRY and SYGVKD. The data are from a study of T cells in tuberculosis. Sorting used thawed, overnight-rested PBMC stained with anti-CD3, a viability dye and GMM-loaded CD1B tetramer. The CD1B tetramers carried C32 glucose monomycolate purified from Rhodococcus equi.

Sequencing was done on a sample of CD1b-GMM tetramer-negative cells sorted from PBMCs. The chain carries TRBV10-3 and TRBJ2-1; 9 positions agree with TRBD2. The receptor was derived from an adult woman with latent tuberculosis. Written as DNA, the CDR3 is TGTGCCATCAGCCCCGGGACTAGCAGGGGCAATGAGCAGTTCTTC. Translation gives CAISPGTSRGNEQFF.